The next 32 T cell receptor beta chains were all read from a single sample in a study of human T cells and chemical hapten exposure. TCRdb reprocessed the RACE reads with MiXCR, giving one entry per CDR3 protein. Here the sample spans around 190,000 distinct CDR3 sequences, about a fifth being singletons. Time point noted: patch test 1, 2 weeks after DPC sensitization. Stated treatment: therapeutic diphenylcyclopropenone sensitization with weekly scalp DPC. The input for sequencing was whole blood, taken in connection with sensitization to the hapten diphenylcyclopropenone (DPC). These receptors originate from a woman aged 50 to 65 with alopecia areata. Some clones in this sample may be carry-over from other donors' samples.

The rearrangement uses TRBV29-1 and TRBJ2-7; TRBD1 agrees at 7 bases. Looked up from germline, CDR1 is SQVTM and CDR2 is ANQGSEA. The CDR3 loop spans 13 amino acids. V shed 7 bases, J shed 2 bases, and the junction held 8 bases outside the gene matches. The CDR3 bases are TGCAGCGGCACAGGGGTCTCACCCTACGAGCAGTACTTC. The encoded protein is CSGTGVSPYEQYF.

The J gene is TRBJ2-3, the V gene TRBV4-2; a weak D match, TRBD2 (6 bases). The CDR3 sequence is 18 residues long. The germline V gene encodes CDR1 LGHNA and CDR2 YNFKEQ. Trimming pared 0 bases from V and 0 bases from J, leaving 16 bases between. DNA of the CDR3: TGTGCCAGCAGCCAAGAGTGGCGAATGAGCGGGAGCACAGATACGCAGTATTTT. This encodes CASSQEWRMSGSTDTQYF.

This clonotype has at least ten counts. This rearrangement joins TRBV19 to TRBJ1-2, with a possible D match to TRBD1 (5 bases). The CDR3 is 12 amino acids. The germline gives CDR1 LNHDA, CDR2 SQIVND (reference sequence). Trimming took 10 bases from V and 0 from J, leaving 9 bases between them. DNA of the CDR3: TGTGCCACTCGGACACCTAACTATGGCTACACCTTC. Translating gives CATRTPNYGYTF.

The rearrangement uses TRBV11-2 and TRBJ1-6; D gene ambiguous. Between the trimmed V and J ends, which lost 0 bases and 4 bases, there was a span of 1 base. Germline CDR1 reads SGHAT; CDR2 reads FQNNGV. The CDR3 length is 13 residues. The CDR3 here is CASSLEYNSPLHF. In DNA form, the CDR3 reads TGTGCCAGCAGCTTAGAATATAATTCACCCCTCCACTTT.

A few counts support this clonotype. V usage is TRBV7-9 and J usage is TRBJ1-2, with 11 positions matching TRBD1. Trimming cost V 3 bases and J 5 bases; bases outside gene matches: 5. Per the germline V gene, CDR1 is SEHNR and CDR2 is FQNEAQ (reference sequence). The CDR3 consists of 15 residues. The CDR3 nucleotides are TGTGCCAGCAGCTTCGGACAGGGGGCTAGTTATGGCTACACCTTC. Translated, it gives CASSFGQGASYGYTF.

The chain uses TRBV28 and TRBJ1-1; 7 nucleotides line up with TRBD1. The CDR3 totals 18 residues. Trimming took 8 bases from V and 0 from J; bases not matched to a gene: 18. Germline lookup yields CDR1 MDHEN and CDR2 SYDVKM. The CDR3 here is CASAIPGQILAMNTEAFF. The CDR3 coding sequence is TGTGCCAGCGCAATCCCGGGACAGATTTTAGCGATGAACACTGAAGCTTTCTTT.

In this sample, this clonotype turned up a few times. The rearrangement uses TRBV7-2 and TRBJ2-2; D is unclear. Germline CDR1 SGHTA, CDR2 FQGNSA. There are 13 residues in the CDR3. Trimming stripped 3 bases from V and 5 bases from J, with 7 bases between. For the CDR3, the DNA is TGTGCCAGCAGCTTGCGGCCAACCGGGGAGCTGTTTTTT. Amino acids: CASSLRPTGELFF.

A few counts support this clonotype. The V gene is TRBV20-1, the J gene TRBJ1-4; D is unclear. V was trimmed by 5 bases and J by 7 bases, leaving 11 bases between them. Germline values: CDR1 DFQATT, CDR2 SNEGSKA (reference sequence). The CDR3 loop spans 12 amino acids. The CDR3 sequence is CSAYWGSEKLFF. For the CDR3, the DNA is TGCAGTGCTTATTGGGGTAGTGAAAAACTGTTTTTT.

The V gene is TRBV5-1, the J gene TRBJ2-3; 10 bases line up with TRBD1. The junction had 9 bases not matched to a gene; V was cut back by 4 bases and J by 4 bases. The CDR3 has 16 amino acids. CDR1 and CDR2 (germline): SGHRS, YFSETQ. The CDR3 spells CASSHDRGLGADTQYF. The CDR3 DNA sequence: TGCGCCAGCAGCCACGACAGGGGGCTAGGGGCAGATACGCAGTATTTT. Supplemented by reference TRBV5-1 and TRBJ2-3, the full variable domain reads KAGVTQTPRYLIKTRGQQVTLSCSPISGHRSVSWYQQTPGQGLQFLFEYFSETQRNKGNFPGRFSGRQFSNSRSEMNVSTLELGDSALYLCASSHDRGLGADTQYFGPGTRLTVL.

This chain connects TRBV5-1 to TRBJ1-5; 7 bases match TRBD1. The CDR3 totals 15 residues. V lost 4 bases to trimming and J lost 1 base; unmatched junction nucleotides: 5. CDR1 is SGHRS, CDR2 YFSETQ, per germline. The CDR3 DNA reads TGCGCCAGCAGCAGCCACAGGGGCAGCAATCAGCCCCAGCATTTT. It codes for CASSSHRGSNQPQHF. Supplemented by reference TRBV5-1 and TRBJ1-5, the full variable domain reads KAGVTQTPRYLIKTRGQQVTLSCSPISGHRSVSWYQQTPGQGLQFLFEYFSETQRNKGNFPGRFSGRQFSNSRSEMNVSTLELGDSALYLCASSSHRGSNQPQHFGDGTRLSIL.

The chain couples TRBV20-1 to TRBJ2-5, with D possibly being TRBD1 (5 bases). With 5 bases removed from V and 4 bases from J, the gap between germline ends came to 14 bases. The germline V gene encodes CDR1 DFQATT and CDR2 SNEGSKA (reference sequence). The length of the CDR3 is 13 residues. The CDR3 DNA reads TGCAGTGCTGACTCAGGGTTACGAGAGACCCAGTACTTC. Its translation: CSADSGLRETQYF.

This clonotype was recorded a few times. The chain carries TRBV29-1 and TRBJ1-1; TRBD1 might be the D (5 bases). Trimming pared 2 bases from V and 1 base from J, leaving 8 bases between. The CDR3 totals 13 residues. The germline V gene encodes CDR1 SQVTM and CDR2 ANQGSEA. The CDR3 reads CSVESQGNTEAFF. The CDR3 DNA reads as TGCAGCGTTGAATCTCAGGGGAACACTGAAGCTTTCTTT.

The gene calls are TRBV7-9 and TRBJ2-4; 9 bases map to TRBD1. CDR3 length: 13 residues. V lost 5 bases, J lost 9 bases, and 5 bases stayed unmatched. Germline values: CDR1 SEHNR, CDR2 FQNEAQ (reference sequence). The CDR3 DNA sequence: TGTGCCAGCAGCCCCGGACAGGGGAGCATTCAGTACTTC. It is translated as CASSPGQGSIQYF.

V usage is TRBV9 and J usage is TRBJ1-5; 7 positions agree with TRBD1. J gave up 7 bases and V 2 bases, and 6 bases lay outside the gene matches. CDR3 length: 14 amino acids. Germline-derived CDR1 and CDR2 are SGDLS and YYNGEE. Written as DNA, the CDR3 is TGTGCCAGCAGCGTTACAGGGGATCAACAGCCCCAGCATTTT. It yields the protein CASSVTGDQQPQHF. Combining the CDR3 with reference TRBV9 and TRBJ1-5 gives the whole variable domain DSGVTQTPKHLITATGQRVTLRCSPRSGDLSVYWYQQSLDQGLQFLIQYYNGEERAKGNILERFSAQQFPDLHSELNLSSLELGDSALYFCASSVTGDQQPQHFGDGTRLSIL.

The sample holds a few counts of this clonotype. V usage is TRBV20-1 and J usage is TRBJ1-1, with a weak D call TRBD1 (6 bases). Trimming pared 1 base from V and 1 base from J, leaving 16 bases between. The CDR3 has 16 amino acids. Germline CDR1 is DFQATT and CDR2 is SNEGSKA (reference sequence). The CDR3 region is CSARGVLQGTNTEAFF. The CDR3 DNA is TGCAGTGCTAGAGGGGTCCTCCAGGGGACGAACACTGAAGCTTTCTTT.

The chain carries TRBV29-1 and TRBJ1-5, with unresolved D. Trimming took 5 bases from V and 2 from J, leaving 13 bases between them. From germline, CDR1 is SQVTM and CDR2 ANQGSEA. This CDR3 contains 14 residues. The CDR3 protein is CSVREGIGNQPQHF. CDR3 nucleotide sequence: TGCAGCGTTCGTGAAGGAATCGGCAATCAGCCCCAGCATTTT.

This clonotype occurred a few times. The rearrangement joins TRBV18 to TRBJ1-6; no firm D call. CDR1 and CDR2 from the germline V gene are KGHSH and LQKENI. The CDR3 has 14 amino acids. The V gene lost 0 bases and the J gene lost 7 bases, with 7 bases spanning the gap. The CDR3 nucleotides are TGTGCCAGCTCACCACCCACAGTGAATTCACCCCTCCACTTT. It codes for CASSPPTVNSPLHF.

This clonotype was counted between two and nine times. The chain couples TRBV6-1 to TRBJ1-2; 7 bases map to TRBD1. V lost 7 bases to trimming and J lost 0 bases; unmatched junction nucleotides: 8. The CDR3 spans 15 residues. CDR1 and CDR2 from the germline V gene are MNHNS and SASEGT. CDR3 bases: TGTGCCAGCAATCTACAGGGGACAACTAACTATGGCTACACCTTC. This gives the protein CASNLQGTTNYGYTF.

This clonotype was detected many times. The V gene is TRBV11-1, the J gene TRBJ2-1; no reliable D call. Trimming removed 3 bases from V and 6 bases from J, with 12 bases in between. CDR1 SGHAT and CDR2 FQDESV come from the germline V gene (reference sequence). The CDR3 is 14 amino acids. CDR3 sequence reads: CASSFSSQINEQFF. CDR3 DNA: TGTGCCAGCAGCTTCTCCTCCCAGATCAATGAGCAGTTCTTC. The complete variable domain, with remaining parts taken from reference TRBV11-1 and TRBJ2-1, reads EAEVAQSPRYKITEKSQAVAFWCDPISGHATLYWYRQILGQGPELLVQFQDESVVDDSQLPKDRFSAERLKGVDSTLKIQPAELGDSAMYLCASSFSSQINEQFFGPGTRLTVL.

CDR3 region: CATSREGVSGNTIYF. The CDR3 nucleotides are TGTGCCACCAGCAGGGAAGGGGTCTCTGGAAACACCATATATTTT. The chain couples TRBV15 to TRBJ1-3, with a weak D call TRBD1 (5 bases). The germline gives CDR1 LNHNV, CDR2 YYDKDF (reference sequence). Trimming cost V 3 bases and J 0 bases, with 9 bases left between them. CDR3 length: 15 residues.

CDR3 protein: CASSLSTHGAGEKLFF. The CDR3 nucleotides are TGTGCCAGCAGCTTATCAACACATGGGGCAGGTGAAAAACTGTTTTTT. V gene TRBV11-2 combines with J gene TRBJ1-4; possibly TRBD1 for D (5 bases). The V end was cut by 2 bases, the J end by 7 bases, with 17 bases between. Germline V CDR1 and CDR2: SGHAT, FQNNGV. The CDR3 has 16 amino acids.

This clonotype was observed a few times. This rearrangement joins TRBV10-3 to TRBJ2-5; TRBD1 agrees at 9 bases. CDR1 and CDR2 from the germline V gene are ENHRY and SYGVKD. V shed 8 bases, J shed 5 bases, and the junction held 6 bases outside the gene matches. The length of the CDR3 is 13 residues. The CDR3 sequence is CAISDRGFETQYF. In DNA, the CDR3 is TGTGCCATCTCCGACAGGGGGTTTGAGACCCAGTACTTC.

CDR3 residues: CASRQGVSGTEAFF. The CDR3 coding sequence is TGTGCCAGCCGGCAGGGAGTTAGTGGCACTGAAGCTTTCTTT. The gene calls are TRBV7-9 and TRBJ1-1; D possibly corresponds to TRBD1 (5 bases). Germline assignment: CDR1 SEHNR and CDR2 FQNEAQ (reference sequence). The CDR3 extends over 14 amino acids. Trimming took off 8 bases at V and 4 bases at J, with 17 bases between the two ends.

The V call is TRBV9, the J call TRBJ2-3; weak D call: TRBD2 (5 bases). This CDR3 comprises 12 residues. Germline V gives CDR1 SGDLS, CDR2 YYNGEE. With 3 bases removed from V and 3 bases from J, the gap between germline ends came to 5 bases. The CDR3 DNA reads as TGTGCCAGCAGCGGGACTACAGATACGCAGTATTTT. Residues: CASSGTTDTQYF.

This clonotype has a handful of counts. J is TRBJ1-5 and V is TRBV19; 10 nucleotides match TRBD1. Germline V CDR1 and CDR2: LNHDA, SQIVND (reference sequence). Unmatched junction bases numbered 6, after V lost 5 bases and J lost 2 bases. CDR3 size: 16 residues. The CDR3 sequence: CASSWTGGRGNQPQHF. The CDR3 nucleotides are TGTGCCAGTAGTTGGACAGGGGGTCGAGGCAATCAGCCCCAGCATTTT.

CDR3 amino acids: CASSLRLAGENEQFF. DNA for the CDR3: TGCGCCAGCAGCTTGCGTCTAGCGGGAGAAAATGAGCAGTTCTTC. V and J are TRBV5-1 and TRBJ2-1; 10 nucleotides match TRBD2. Trimming removed 1 base from V and 7 bases from J; junction bases left unmatched: 5. The germline V gene encodes CDR1 SGHRS and CDR2 YFSETQ. The CDR3 covers 15 residues. Variable domain in full (rest from reference TRBV5-1 and TRBJ2-1): KAGVTQTPRYLIKTRGQQVTLSCSPISGHRSVSWYQQTPGQGLQFLFEYFSETQRNKGNFPGRFSGRQFSNSRSEMNVSTLELGDSALYLCASSLRLAGENEQFFGPGTRLTVL.

This clonotype has more than one count but fewer than ten. The rearrangement uses TRBV29-1 and TRBJ1-1; D is ambiguous. The CDR3 is made up of 15 amino acids. The V gene lost 0 bases and the J gene lost 1 base, with 12 bases spanning the gap. Germline V gene data show CDR1 as SQVTM and CDR2 as ANQGSEA. CDR3 bases: TGCAGCGTTGAAGATCATGGCGGACCGAACACTGAAGCTTTCTTT. Amino acids: CSVEDHGGPNTEAFF.

The chain couples TRBV5-1 to TRBJ2-3, with TRBD2 matching over 10 bases. The CDR3 runs 17 residues. The trim removed 4 bases at V and 6 bases at J, leaving 14 bases unmatched. In germline, CDR1 is SGHRS, CDR2 YFSETQ. The CDR3 region has the DNA TGCGCCAGCAGCGGCCTTCCGGGACTAGCGAGCCTTGATACGCAGTATTTT. As protein: CASSGLPGLASLDTQYF.

J is TRBJ1-2 and V is TRBV21-1; the table's D call of TRBD1 was not tested on the DNA. TRBV21-1 is designated a pseudogene. The CDR3 sequence is 17 residues long. The CDR3 loop is CASSKTRNRDRLYGYTF. Written as DNA, the CDR3 is TGTGCCAGCAGCAAGACACGGAACCGGGACAGATTATATGGCTACACCTTC.

This clonotype was recorded at least ten times. The rearrangement joins TRBV15 to TRBJ2-7; D is uncertain. With 0 bases removed from V and 4 bases from J, the gap between germline ends came to 7 bases. CDR1 and CDR2 from the germline V gene are LNHNV and YYDKDF (reference sequence). The CDR3 has 13 residues. The DNA of the CDR3 is TGTGCCACCAGCAGAGATCAGAGATACGAGCAGTACTTC. This gives the protein CATSRDQRYEQYF.

This clonotype has only a few counts. The V call is TRBV27, the J call TRBJ1-5; a weak D match, TRBD1 (6 bases). The CDR3 spans 12 residues. Germline CDR1 reads MNHEY; CDR2 reads SMNVEV (reference sequence). The V gene lost 6 bases and the J gene lost 4 bases, with 7 bases spanning the gap. CDR3 sequence reads: CASRTGNQPQHF. In nucleotides, the CDR3 is TGTGCCAGCAGAACAGGGAATCAGCCCCAGCATTTT.

This clonotype was seen repeatedly, ten times or more. V gene TRBV18 combines with J gene TRBJ1-5; 7 bases are shared with TRBD1. The germline gives CDR1 KGHSH, CDR2 LQKENI. The CDR3 covers 14 residues. The ends lost 3 bases at V and 1 base at J; junction bases unmatched: 0. The CDR3 bases are TGTGCCAGCTCACCGGGACAGAGCAATCAGCCCCAGCATTTT. This gives the protein CASSPGQSNQPQHF. The full variable domain, rest sourced from reference TRBV18 and TRBJ1-5, is NAGVMQNPRHLVRRRGQEARLRCSPMKGHSHVYWYRQLPEEGLKFMVYLQKENIIDESGMPKERFSAEFPKEGPSILRIQQVVRGDSAAYFCASSPGQSNQPQHFGDGTRLSIL.